The present entry profiles one TCR beta chain with its context. A much larger clonotype is one base distant, so this may be a read error. CDR1 SNHLY and CDR2 FYNNEI come from the germline V gene. Trimming took off 6 bases at V and 1 base at J, with 9 bases between the two ends. This CDR3 has 13 amino acids. This sample is part of a study of blood T cell repertoires in COVID-19. At the level of the study: The study drew acute and convalescent COVID-19 samples from the United States, Italy and Spain. In each case, the material was cDNA or gDNA derived from T cells, B-cell-depleted T cells, or PBMCs.

How the authors handled the data: The assay estimated nucleated cells by amplifying reference gene primers. Produced via immunoSEQ multiplex PCR; TCRdb's table is partial and in-frame only. The V and J calls and the clone size are those of that table, but D and trimming were determined from the DNA. The repertoire has some 220,000 clones, 70% to 85% of them found once; the top ten carry 9.7%. The sequence came from a middle-aged man with active or convalescent COVID-19. The chain carries TRBV2 and TRBJ1-1; TRBD1 might be the D (5 bases). Sequenced material: peripheral blood. CDR3 in amino acids: CASSMTANTEAFF. Here the CDR3 DNA reads TGTGCCAGCAGCATGACAGCGAACACTGAAGCTTTCTTT.